This T cell receptor beta chain was retrieved from a study of blood T cell repertoires in COVID-19. Study-wide context: Sites across the United States, Italy and Spain contributed samples from acute and convalescent COVID-19. T cells, B-cell-depleted T cells, or PBMCs supplied cDNA or gDNA.

One Seattle source followed patients from active infection through their disease course. Assay used: immunoSEQ multiplex PCR; TCRdb lists only in-frame clones, some missing. The sample shows under 100,000 clones, approximately 88% of them seen only once. This clone was counted once. The CDR3 length is 15 residues. V was pared by 4 bases and J by 4 bases, with 10 bases of the junction left unmatched. Per germline, CDR1 SGHRS and CDR2 YFSETQ. The sequenced material came from peripheral blood. This sequence joins TRBV5-1 and TRBJ1-2, with 7 bases matching TRBD1. The clonotype originates from a man aged 60-69 years with COVID-19, enrolled during active disease. CDR3 sequence (DNA): TGCGCCAGCAGCCCACGACAGGGAATCAGCTATGGCTACACCTTC. Translated: CASSPRQGISYGYTF. The full variable domain, rest sourced from reference TRBV5-1 and TRBJ1-2, is KAGVTQTPRYLIKTRGQQVTLSCSPISGHRSVSWYQQTPGQGLQFLFEYFSETQRNKGNFPGRFSGRQFSNSRSEMNVSTLELGDSALYLCASSPRQGISYGYTFGSGTRLTVV.